The 2 T cell receptor beta chains listed next were all sequenced from one sample in a study of T-cell reconstitution after alpha-beta-depleted transplantation in children. Unique molecular identifiers were incorporated during preparation of the TCRbeta library. TCRdb re-called the PCR reads through MiXCR, storing one row per CDR3 protein. The data contain 450,000 to 600,000 distinct CDR3 sequences, approximately 30% of them seen just once; the ten biggest clones take up around 2.3%. The material was PBMCs from the stem cell graft donor, obtained from the stem cell graft. Receptor source: a human donor who donated a stem cell graft to a child with aplastic anemia.

This clonotype was seen more than once but under ten times. This chain uses TRBV5-1 with TRBJ2-7; the match to TRBD1 covers 9 bases. In germline, CDR1 is SGHRS, CDR2 YFSETQ. V gave up 5 bases and J gave up 3 bases; unmatched junction bases: 9. The CDR3 is 15 residues long. Here the CDR3 reads CASRLFDRGDYEQYF. The CDR3 DNA is TGCGCCAGCAGGCTCTTTGACAGGGGGGACTACGAGCAGTACTTC. Combining the CDR3 with reference TRBV5-1 and TRBJ2-7 gives the whole variable domain KAGVTQTPRYLIKTRGQQVTLSCSPISGHRSVSWYQQTPGQGLQFLFEYFSETQRNKGNFPGRFSGRQFSNSRSEMNVSTLELGDSALYLCASRLFDRGDYEQYFGPGTRLTVT.

The chain links TRBV29-1 to TRBJ2-2; 7 positions agree with TRBD1. The V gene's germline CDR1 is SQVTM and CDR2 ANQGSEA. The CDR3 is 13 amino acids. The junction had 7 bases not matched to a gene; V was cut back by 6 bases and J by 6 bases. The CDR3 DNA sequence: TGCAGCGTGCAAACAGGGGTGCCCGGGGAGCTGTTTTTT. Translated, it gives CSVQTGVPGELFF.